This TCR beta chain was recovered during a study of identifying expanded T cells in peripheral blood. The V and J ends lost 2 bases and 5 bases respectively, with 12 bases between them. Germline V gene data show CDR1 as SEHNR and CDR2 as FQNEAQ (reference sequence). CDR3 size: 14 residues. Profiled with immunoSEQ multiplex PCR; TCRdb holds only in-frame clones, not every one. The data contain 120,000 or so clones, roughly 82% of them seen just once; the ten biggest clones take up 2.5% to 3.5%. The source material was blood. The chain links TRBV7-9 to TRBJ1-1; D gene ambiguous. This sequence originates from a person aged 18 to 70 in good health. As DNA, the CDR3 is TGTGCCAGCAGCTTAACCCCCCAATGGACTGAAGCTTTCTTT. Residues: CASSLTPQWTEAFF.